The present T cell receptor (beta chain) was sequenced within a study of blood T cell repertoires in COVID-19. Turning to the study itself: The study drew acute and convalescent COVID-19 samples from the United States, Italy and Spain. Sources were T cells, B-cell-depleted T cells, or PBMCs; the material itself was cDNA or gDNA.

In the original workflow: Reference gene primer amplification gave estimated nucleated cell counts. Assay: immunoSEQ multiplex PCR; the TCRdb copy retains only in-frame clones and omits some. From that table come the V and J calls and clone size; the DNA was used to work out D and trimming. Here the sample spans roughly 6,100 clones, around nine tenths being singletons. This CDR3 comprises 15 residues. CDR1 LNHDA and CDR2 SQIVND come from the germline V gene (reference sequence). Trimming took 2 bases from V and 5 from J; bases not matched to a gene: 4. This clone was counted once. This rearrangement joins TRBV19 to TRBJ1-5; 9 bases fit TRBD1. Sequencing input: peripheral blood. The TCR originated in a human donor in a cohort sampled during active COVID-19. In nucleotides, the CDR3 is TGTGCCAGTAGTATAAGTGGACAGGGGTATCAGCCCCAGCATTTT. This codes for CASSISGQGYQPQHF.